Following are 23 T cell receptor beta chains from one sample sequenced in a study of Ad26.COV2.S vaccination and SARS-CoV-2 variants. Using immunoSEQ multiplex PCR, the repertoire was profiled, and TCRdb retains in-frame clones only, with some absent. Here the sample spans around 300,000 clones, 90% being singletons. Treatment: about 20 received Ad26.COV2.S at low or high dose, single or two shots; 5 received placebo; per-sample allocation not given. Specimens were obtained on day 63 following the first vaccine or placebo injection. The material was peripheral blood, obtained in a trial of Ad26.COV2.S vaccine versus placebo. These receptors came from a person aged 18-65 years who received the Ad26.COV2.S COVID-19 vaccine or a placebo.

The rearrangement joins TRBV9 to TRBJ1-4; tentative D call: TRBD1 (6 bases). The CDR3 runs to 14 residues. CDR1 SGDLS and CDR2 YYNGEE come from the germline V gene. Trimming shortened V by 2 bases and J by 11 bases, and 16 bases separated the two germline ends. The CDR3 spells CASSVGQGMGKLFF. DNA for the CDR3: TGTGCCAGCAGCGTGGGGCAGGGGATGGGCAAACTGTTTTTT.

This clone was counted a single time. V and J are TRBV6-6 and TRBJ2-7, with D hard to call. This CDR3 spans 12 amino acids. CDR1 is MNHNY and CDR2 is SVGAGI in the germline V gene (reference sequence). Trimming cost V 8 bases and J 6 bases, with 14 bases left between them. The CDR3 DNA reads TGTGCCAGCTTTGAGACCCTCGGCGAGCAGTACTTC. This encodes CASFETLGEQYF.

In DNA form, the CDR3 reads TGTGCCAGCAAAACCAAACAGAACACTGAAGCTTTCTTT. The encoded protein is CASKTKQNTEAFF. This chain joins TRBV2 and TRBJ1-1; D gene uncertain. Germline loops: CDR1 SNHLY, CDR2 FYNNEI. This CDR3 is 13 amino acids long. The V end lost 7 bases, the J end lost 1 base, and 10 bases lay between the germline ends.

The genes are TRBV11-2 and TRBJ2-2; D gene uncertain. The CDR3 length is 13 residues. Per the germline V gene, CDR1 is SGHAT and CDR2 is FQNNGV. Trimming stripped 10 bases from V and 2 bases from J, with 11 bases between. The CDR3: CATREGNTGELFF. CDR3 bases: TGTGCCACCCGTGAAGGTAACACCGGGGAGCTGTTTTTT.

The chain joins TRBV12-5 to TRBJ2-3; 10 bases align to TRBD2. The ends lost 2 bases at V and 2 bases at J; junction bases unmatched: 4. The CDR3 length is 16 residues. From germline, CDR1 is LGHNT and CDR2 FRNRAP. The CDR3 DNA reads TGTGCTAGTGGTTTGATACTAGCGGGGAACACAGATACGCAGTATTTT. Translating gives CASGLILAGNTDTQYF.

The rearrangement uses TRBV4-3 and TRBJ1-2; D might be TRBD1 (5 bases). CDR1 is LGHNA, CDR2 YSLEER, per germline. The ends were cut back, 0 bases at V and 0 bases at J, with 5 bases in the middle. CDR3 length equals 14 residues. Here the CDR3 DNA reads TGCGCCAGCAGCCAAGAAGGGGCTAACTATGGCTACACCTTC. Amino acid sequence: CASSQEGANYGYTF.

This chain uses TRBV7-2 with TRBJ1-1; D ambiguous. The V gene's germline CDR1 is SGHTA and CDR2 FQGNSA. The CDR3 is 12 amino acids. V lost 5 bases and J 1 base, leaving 5 bases between the germline ends. The CDR3 nucleotides read TGTGCCAGCAGCGTAACGAACACTGAAGCTTTCTTT. Encoded protein: CASSVTNTEAFF.

The chain uses TRBV19 and TRBJ1-1; D may be TRBD1 (6 bases). V gave up 3 bases and J gave up 1 base, with 24 bases separating them. CDR1 is LNHDA, CDR2 SQIVND, per germline (reference sequence). This CDR3 has 19 amino acids. The DNA of the CDR3 is TGTGCCAGTAGTATCCCTAATTTGTTGGGGGGCAGGGGGAACACTGAAGCTTTCTTT. It translates to CASSIPNLLGGRGNTEAFF.

The rearrangement links TRBV7-2 to TRBJ2-4; tentatively, D is TRBD1 or TRBD2 (5 bases each). Trimming pared 4 bases from V and 5 bases from J, leaving 21 bases between. Germline V gene sequence: CDR1 SGHTA, CDR2 FQGNSA. The CDR3 has 17 amino acids. The CDR3 region is CASSSRVLRGPQNIQYF. The CDR3 DNA sequence: TGTGCCAGCAGCTCAAGAGTACTTAGGGGACCCCAAAACATTCAGTACTTC.

The CDR3 region has the DNA TGTGCCAGCAGCCAACGGACAGCCCGCACAGATACGCAGTATTTT. Its translation: CASSQRTARTDTQYF. The J gene is TRBJ2-3, the V gene TRBV3-1 (or the pseudogene TRBV3-2); D perhaps matches TRBD1 (6 bases). Germline loops: CDR1 LGHDT, CDR2 YNNKEL (reference sequence). Between the trimmed V and J ends, which lost 2 bases and 1 base, there was a span of 10 bases. The CDR3 is 15 residues long.

The chain has TRBV27 and TRBJ2-1; 12 bases are shared with TRBD2. After removal of 5 bases from V and 6 bases from J, the junction contained 8 bases not matched to a gene. The CDR3 runs 16 residues. CDR1 and CDR2 (germline): MNHEY, SMNVEV (reference sequence). The DNA of the CDR3 is TGTGCCAGCAGTAAGACTAGCGGGAGAGTATCCAATGAGCAGTTCTTC. Protein sequence: CASSKTSGRVSNEQFF.

The chain couples TRBV27 to TRBJ2-1; TRBD1 agrees at 12 bases. Germline loops: CDR1 MNHEY, CDR2 SMNVEV (reference sequence). V shed 3 bases and J 7 bases; nucleotides not matched to a gene: 1. There are 14 residues in the CDR3. This chain's CDR3 is CASSLGQGANEQFF. CDR3 in DNA: TGTGCCAGCAGTTTGGGACAGGGGGCTAATGAGCAGTTCTTC.

Comment on this clone: The same CDR3 also results from other DNA sequences found in this sample. This sequence joins TRBV6-5 and TRBJ2-1; 12 bases are a match to TRBD2. Germline V gene data show CDR1 as MNHEY and CDR2 as SVGAGI. The CDR3 contains 15 residues. V shed 6 bases, J shed 6 bases, and the junction held 6 bases outside the gene matches. Here the CDR3 reads CASSLGLAGPNEQFF. The CDR3 nucleotides are TGTGCCAGCAGCCTCGGACTAGCGGGACCCAATGAGCAGTTCTTC.

The V call is TRBV14, the J call TRBJ1-3; unclear D gene. Trimming took 1 base from V and 4 from J, leaving 5 bases between them. Germline V gives CDR1 SGHDN, CDR2 FVKESK. The CDR3 runs to 13 residues. The DNA of the CDR3 is TGTGCCAGCAGCCAAGTTATGGGAAACACCATATATTTT. Amino acids: CASSQVMGNTIYF.

The V and J genes are TRBV7-2 and TRBJ2-2; D may be TRBD2 (6 bases). The V end lost 2 bases, the J end lost 1 base, and 11 bases lay between the germline ends. CDR3 size: 16 residues. Germline CDR1 is SGHTA and CDR2 is FQGNSA. The CDR3 protein is CASSLFRGVNTGELFF. CDR3 in DNA: TGTGCCAGCAGCTTATTCCGCGGGGTGAACACCGGGGAGCTGTTTTTT.

The gene calls are TRBV5-1 and TRBJ1-3, with a possible D match to TRBD1 (5 bases). There are 15 residues in the CDR3. CDR1 and CDR2 (germline): SGHRS, YFSETQ. Trimming stripped 3 bases from V and 0 bases from J, with 10 bases between. CDR3 nucleotides: TGCGCCAGCAGCTGGGACGGGGACTCTGGAAACACCATATATTTT. Translation: CASSWDGDSGNTIYF.

This sequence joins TRBV18 and TRBJ1-3; tentatively, D is TRBD1 (5 bases). The germline CDR1 and CDR2 sequences are KGHSH and LQKENI. This CDR3 is built from 17 residues. Trimming removed 2 bases from V and 1 base from J, with 15 bases in between. The CDR3 protein is CASSPGAGIPSGNTIYF. CDR3 nucleotide sequence: TGTGCCAGCTCACCAGGGGCAGGGATTCCTTCTGGAAACACCATATATTTT.

The chain has TRBV11-2 and TRBJ2-4; D is ambiguous. This CDR3 spans 13 amino acids. CDR1 is SGHAT, CDR2 FQNNGV, per germline. Trimming pared 6 bases from V and 11 bases from J, leaving 17 bases between. The CDR3 region has the DNA TGTGCCAGCAGTTTGGGTACTTCGATTTTTCAGTACTTC. It is translated as CASSLGTSIFQYF.

This rearrangement joins TRBV5-1 to TRBJ1-4, with D uncertain. This CDR3 contains 14 residues. Per the germline V gene, CDR1 is SGHRS and CDR2 is YFSETQ. V was cut by 5 bases and J by 0 bases, with 8 bases left in between. This CDR3 is CASSRGATNEKLFF. CDR3 nucleotide sequence: TGCGCCAGCAGTCGGGGTGCAACTAATGAAAAACTGTTTTTT. The full variable domain, completed using reference TRBV5-1 and TRBJ1-4, is KAGVTQTPRYLIKTRGQQVTLSCSPISGHRSVSWYQQTPGQGLQFLFEYFSETQRNKGNFPGRFSGRQFSNSRSEMNVSTLELGDSALYLCASSRGATNEKLFFGSGTQLSVL.

V and J are TRBV30 and TRBJ1-5; D remains ambiguous. CDR1 is GTSNPN and CDR2 is SVGIG in the germline V gene (reference sequence). There are 13 residues in the CDR3. Trimming left V 2 bases short and J 6 bases short, with 11 bases between. The DNA of the CDR3 is TGTGCCTGGAGTACTACGGCGGGTCAGCCCCAGCATTTT. Translation gives CAWSTTAGQPQHF.

The chain is built from TRBV6-5 and TRBJ2-2; D may be TRBD1 or TRBD2 (5 bases each). The CDR3 totals 16 residues. Germline CDR1 MNHEY, CDR2 SVGAGI. Deletions cut 0 bases from V and 1 base from J, with 9 bases between. CDR3 sequence: CASSYSGVGNTGELFF. In DNA form, the CDR3 reads TGTGCCAGCAGTTACTCGGGGGTAGGGAACACCGGGGAGCTGTTTTTT.

This sequence joins TRBV6-1 and TRBJ1-6; 7 nucleotides agree with TRBD1. The germline V gene has CDR1 MNHNS and CDR2 SASEGT. This CDR3 is 13 amino acids long. V gave up 2 bases and J gave up 10 bases; unmatched junction bases: 2. CDR3 loop: CASSERDRSPLHF. CDR3 coding DNA: TGTGCCAGCAGTGAACGGGACAGATCACCCCTCCACTTT.

The chain has TRBV5-1 and TRBJ1-1, with a possible D match to TRBD1 (6 bases). Germline loops: CDR1 SGHRS, CDR2 YFSETQ. V was clipped by 1 base and J by 8 bases, with 15 bases between them. The CDR3 covers 14 residues. As DNA, the CDR3 is TGCGCCAGCAGCTTGAACCTGGGGGGCGGGGAAGCTTTCTTT. Residues: CASSLNLGGGEAFF.